One sample yielded the 28 T cell receptor beta chains listed below, sequenced in a study of shared clonotypes between healthy human individuals. Only in-frame clones appear in the TCRdb table, and some are missing; sequencing was by immunoSEQ multiplex PCR. The sample carries some 550,000 clones, 95% to 98% recorded once. What was sequenced was naive CD4+ T cells sorted from blood. Sample subset: CD45RA+ positively selected. These receptors all come from a woman under 40 in good health.

The chain is built from TRBV7-2 and TRBJ2-2, with D unclear. Germline CDR1 SGHTA, CDR2 FQGNSA. The germline V and J ends were trimmed by 5 bases and 0 bases, with 10 bases remaining between them. The CDR3 runs 15 residues. CDR3 in amino acids: CASSEWNANTGELFF. The DNA of the CDR3 is TGTGCCAGCAGCGAGTGGAATGCGAACACCGGGGAGCTGTTTTTT. Supplemented by reference TRBV7-2 and TRBJ2-2, the full variable domain reads GAGVSQSPSNKVTEKGKDVELRCDPISGHTALYWYRQSLGQGLEFLIYFQGNSAPDKSGLPSDRFSAERTGGSVSTLTIQRTQQEDSAVYLCASSEWNANTGELFFGEGSRLTVL.

The chain employs TRBV6-6 and TRBJ1-1; no reliable D call. The CDR3 consists of 15 residues. V was shortened by 4 bases and J by 1 base, with 13 bases between the two germline ends. CDR1 is MNHNY and CDR2 is SVGAGI in the germline V gene (reference sequence). The CDR3: CASSSAFGPNTEAFF. CDR3 sequence (DNA): TGTGCCAGCAGTTCGGCCTTTGGCCCGAACACTGAAGCTTTCTTT.

V and J are TRBV18 and TRBJ2-7; no clear D gene. The CDR3 length is 13 residues. V was shortened by 0 bases and J by 5 bases, with 8 bases between the two germline ends. The germline gives CDR1 KGHSH, CDR2 LQKENI. CDR3 amino acids: CASSPPAANEQYF. In nucleotides, the CDR3 is TGTGCCAGCTCACCACCCGCCGCTAACGAGCAGTACTTC.

The chain combines TRBV28 with TRBJ2-1; D remains unclear. The CDR3 runs 13 residues. V dropped 7 bases and J dropped 10 bases, with 17 bases sitting between them. Per the germline V gene, CDR1 is MDHEN and CDR2 is SYDVKM. The CDR3: CASNKNAIIEQFF. In DNA, the CDR3 is TGTGCCAGCAATAAAAACGCAATCATAGAGCAGTTCTTC.

This sequence joins TRBV12-5 and TRBJ2-5; D is possibly TRBD2 (6 bases). Judging by the DNA end, TRBJ2-7 fits better; the J call may be wrong. The CDR3 is 15 amino acids. CDR1 LGHNT and CDR2 FRNRAP come from the germline V gene. The chain's CDR3 is CASGFFSSGRYEQYF. CDR3 DNA: TGTGCTAGTGGTTTCTTCTCGAGCGGGCGGTACGAGCAGTACTTC.

The V and J genes are TRBV5-1 and TRBJ1-1; a weak D match, TRBD1 (5 bases). The CDR3 contains 15 residues. The germline V and J ends were trimmed by 1 base and 5 bases, with 15 bases remaining between them. CDR1 is SGHRS, CDR2 YFSETQ, per germline. The CDR3 region has the DNA TGCGCCAGCAGCTTGATGGGGCCCGAAGGAACTGAAGCTTTCTTT. Translation: CASSLMGPEGTEAFF.

V gene TRBV6-6 combines with J gene TRBJ2-3, with 7 bases lining up with TRBD2. The length of the CDR3 is 14 residues. Germline-derived CDR1 and CDR2 are MNHNY and SVGAGI (reference sequence). The V and J ends lost 7 bases and 4 bases, in that order; junction bases with no gene match: 8. The CDR3 sequence: CASTPRRESDTQYF. CDR3 DNA sequence: TGTGCCAGCACTCCCCGGCGGGAGTCAGATACGCAGTATTTT.

This clone appeared a single time. The genes are TRBV7-2 and TRBJ1-5; D gene uncertain. The CDR3 has 15 amino acids. V lost 1 base, J lost 6 bases, and 13 bases lay in between. CDR1 and CDR2 from the germline V gene are SGHTA and FQGNSA. The CDR3 loop reads CASSLEPRGSQPQHF. CDR3 DNA: TGTGCCAGCAGCTTAGAACCCCGGGGAAGTCAGCCCCAGCATTTT.

The chain combines TRBV10-3 with TRBJ1-1, with D perhaps TRBD1 (6 bases). The CDR3 covers 15 residues. Germline V gives CDR1 ENHRY, CDR2 SYGVKD. V was pared by 0 bases and J by 1 base, with 9 bases between. The CDR3 loop is CAISESNRENTEAFF. DNA for the CDR3: TGTGCCATCAGTGAGTCGAACAGGGAGAACACTGAAGCTTTCTTT.

V usage is TRBV6-5 and J usage is TRBJ1-2; possibly TRBD1 for D (5 bases). The CDR3 has 13 residues. Looked up from germline, CDR1 is MNHEY and CDR2 is SVGAGI. The germline V and J ends were trimmed by 7 bases and 5 bases, with 14 bases remaining between them. CDR3 in DNA: TGTGCCAGCACCTTAACAGGAGGATATGGCTACACCTTC. As protein: CASTLTGGYGYTF.

The genes are TRBV28 and TRBJ1-4; 8 nucleotides line up with TRBD1. V was pared by 5 bases and J by 10 bases, with 6 bases of the junction left unmatched. Per the germline V gene, CDR1 is MDHEN and CDR2 is SYDVKM. The CDR3 runs to 13 residues. CDR3 DNA sequence: TGTGCCAGCAGTGACAGGGGATGGGGAAAACTGTTTTTT. Amino acids: CASSDRGWGKLFF.

The CDR3 here is CASSSGGDYNEQFF. In nucleotides, the CDR3 is TGCGCCAGCAGTTCGGGAGGAGACTACAATGAGCAGTTCTTC. This rearrangement joins TRBV5-1 to TRBJ2-1, with 7 bases identical to TRBD2. In germline, CDR1 is SGHRS, CDR2 YFSETQ. The V segment lost 5 bases and the J segment 3 bases; nucleotides outside the gene matches: 5. The CDR3 is 14 residues long.

The V and J genes are TRBV7-3 and TRBJ1-1; no definite D call. Germline CDR1 and CDR2: SGHTA and FQGTGA. The CDR3 consists of 14 residues. V was trimmed by 1 base and J by 4 bases, leaving 10 bases between them. CDR3 DNA: TGTGCCAGCAGCTTAAGGGGAGAAGGCACTGAAGCTTTCTTT. Amino acid sequence: CASSLRGEGTEAFF.

The chain uses TRBV6-1 and TRBJ1-5, with 8 bases matching TRBD1. The CDR3 covers 17 residues. With 0 bases clipped from V and 0 bases from J, the junction kept 4 bases outside the gene matches. Germline CDR1 MNHNS, CDR2 SASEGT. CDR3 protein: CASSEAQGAYSNQPQHF. Written as DNA, the CDR3 is TGTGCCAGCAGTGAAGCGCAGGGGGCTTATAGCAATCAGCCCCAGCATTTT.

This chain joins TRBV5-1 and TRBJ2-1, with TRBD1 matching over 7 bases. Germline lookup yields CDR1 SGHRS and CDR2 YFSETQ. J lost 1 base, V lost 8 bases, and 6 bases had no gene match. The CDR3 length is 14 residues. The CDR3, as DNA: TGCGCCAGTCACGAGGGGGCGTCCTACAATGAGCAGTTCTTC. It translates to CASHEGASYNEQFF.

This clone was detected once. The gene calls are TRBV6-5 and TRBJ2-1; D perhaps matches TRBD2 (5 bases). This CDR3 comprises 14 residues. Between the trimmed V and J ends, which lost 5 bases and 5 bases, there was a span of 13 bases. Germline CDR1 reads MNHEY; CDR2 reads SVGAGI. The CDR3 bases are TGTGCCAGCAGTACCTTCGGCGGGCACAATGAGCAGTTCTTC. Translation: CASSTFGGHNEQFF.

CDR3 sequence (DNA): TGCGCCAGCAGGGGGACGACTGGATCGAACACTGAAGCTTTCTTT. Translated: CASRGTTGSNTEAFF. This chain connects TRBV5-1 to TRBJ1-1; D is perhaps TRBD1 (5 bases). The V end was cut by 5 bases, the J end by 1 base, with 15 bases between. CDR3 length: 15 amino acids. Germline values: CDR1 SGHRS, CDR2 YFSETQ.

The chain recombines TRBV6-1 with TRBJ2-7; D is possibly TRBD1 or TRBD2 (5 bases each). Looked up from germline, CDR1 is MNHNS and CDR2 is SASEGT. Trimming stripped 10 bases from V and 3 bases from J, with 13 bases between. The CDR3 loop spans 12 amino acids. As DNA, the CDR3 is TGTGCCACCAGGGACCGCCACTACGAGCAGTACTTC. Residues: CATRDRHYEQYF.

V and J are TRBV27 and TRBJ2-1; D might be TRBD1 or TRBD2, each matching 5 bases. This CDR3 is 14 amino acids long. Per germline, CDR1 MNHEY and CDR2 SMNVEV (reference sequence). V dropped 6 bases and J dropped 6 bases, with 15 bases sitting between them. The CDR3 region is CASSSGTPINEQFF. The CDR3 DNA follows: TGTGCCAGCAGCTCCGGGACCCCAATCAATGAGCAGTTCTTC.

J is TRBJ2-5 and V is TRBV28; possibly TRBD2 for D (5 bases). V lost 3 bases and J lost 1, with 12 bases in between. The length of the CDR3 is 15 residues. Germline assignment: CDR1 MDHEN and CDR2 SYDVKM. In nucleotides, the CDR3 is TGTGCCAGCAGTTTGAAGGACTGGTTCCAAGAGACCCAGTACTTC. This codes for CASSLKDWFQETQYF.

The J gene is TRBJ2-7, the V gene TRBV19, with D possibly matching TRBD2 (6 bases). Germline V gene data show CDR1 as LNHDA and CDR2 as SQIVND (reference sequence). V was clipped by 8 bases and J by 4 bases, with 12 bases between them. The CDR3 is 12 amino acids. The CDR3 DNA reads as TGTGCCAGTGGTCGGAGCGGGTACGAGCAGTACTTC. Protein sequence: CASGRSGYEQYF.

This chain joins TRBV28 and TRBJ1-1; weak D call: TRBD1 (5 bases). The CDR3 runs 17 residues. V shed 1 base and J shed 11 bases, with 26 bases lying between them. The germline V gene has CDR1 MDHEN and CDR2 SYDVKM. Here the CDR3 DNA reads TGTGCCAGCAGTTTATTTCTACGTTTGGTCCAGGGTTCGGGCGCTTTCTTT. Protein: CASSLFLRLVQGSGAFF.

In the case of this clone: An end of the junction does not agree with germline; a read error may underlie this. The V gene is TRBV11-2, the J gene TRBJ2-3; a weak D match, TRBD1 (6 bases). The CDR3 totals 16 residues. Germline V gene data show CDR1 as SGHAT and CDR2 as FQNNGV. CDR3 bases: TGTGCCAGCAGCAAAAGCTTAGGACAGAGCACTGATACGCAGTATTTT. This encodes CASSKSLGQSTDTQYF. Full variable domain (missing parts from reference TRBV11-2 and TRBJ2-3): EAGVAQSPRYKIIEKRQSVAFWCNPISGHATLYWYQQILGQGPKLLIQFQNNGVVDDSQLPKDRFSAERLKGVDSTLKIQPAKLEDSAVYLCASSKSLGQSTDTQYFGPGTRLTVL.

V and J are TRBV4-1 and TRBJ2-3; tentatively, D is TRBD1 (6 bases). The CDR3 consists of 13 residues. Trimming cost V 1 base and J 13 bases, with 15 bases left between them. CDR1 and CDR2 from the germline V gene are MGHRA and YSYEKL. CDR3 loop: CASSQGTGSKEYF. Here the CDR3 DNA reads TGCGCCAGCAGCCAAGGTACAGGGTCGAAGGAGTATTTT.

This clone was found once. The rearrangement joins TRBV28 to TRBJ2-7, with 8 positions matching TRBD2. Trimming cost V 7 bases and J 1 base; bases outside gene matches: 12. In germline, CDR1 is MDHEN, CDR2 SYDVKM. This CDR3 spans 16 amino acids. CDR3 region: CASTEGGRLRSYEQYF. As DNA, the CDR3 is TGTGCCAGCACGGAGGGCGGGAGGCTTCGGTCCTACGAGCAGTACTTC.

V and J are TRBV27 and TRBJ2-7; 8 bases map to TRBD1. Germline V gene sequence: CDR1 MNHEY, CDR2 SMNVEV (reference sequence). V shed 5 bases, J shed 3 bases, and the junction held 6 bases outside the gene matches. CDR3 length: 14 amino acids. CDR3 protein: CASSGGQVGYEQYF. CDR3 nucleotides: TGTGCCAGCAGTGGGGGACAGGTCGGCTACGAGCAGTACTTC.

V gene TRBV5-1 combines with J gene TRBJ2-7; D gene ambiguous. Germline-derived CDR1 and CDR2 are SGHRS and YFSETQ. The CDR3 spans 12 residues. Trimming pared 2 bases from V and 5 bases from J, leaving 8 bases between. The CDR3 is CASSLSRDEQYF. The CDR3 region has the DNA TGCGCCAGCAGCTTAAGCCGGGACGAGCAGTACTTC.

The rearrangement joins TRBV7-9 to TRBJ2-7; unclear D gene. Between the trimmed V and J ends, which lost 5 bases and 3 bases, there was a span of 8 bases. Germline V CDR1 and CDR2: SEHNR, FQNEAQ (reference sequence). The CDR3 has 12 amino acids. In DNA form, the CDR3 reads TGTGCCAGCAGCGGAGTAGACTACGAGCAGTACTTC. Encoded protein: CASSGVDYEQYF.